This T cell receptor beta chain was identified in a study of cytomegalovirus exposure and HLA in healthy donors. The study's findings and limits: What was likely a sequencing artifact was a cluster of highly shared sequence variants. Earlier analysis found most TCR beta V segments productive about 90% or about 30% of the time. A reported reduction in N-insertions relative to the roughly 610-donor mean was seen in an Asian-associated ancestry cluster in a later analysis.

V shed 0 bases and J shed 3 bases, with 10 bases lying between them. Germline V gene sequence: CDR1 SGHDT, CDR2 YYEEEE. The CDR3 loop spans 15 amino acids. In the case of this clone: The antigen is not known.

13 Jbeta primers and 60 Vbeta primers were used for the PCR. Study processing details: In a later analysis, roughly 11 million of some 80 million unique beta chains occurred in at least two donors. The data were produced by immunoSEQ multiplex PCR, yet TCRdb's version contains in-frame clones alone and is incomplete. V and J calls and clone size are given by that table; D and trimming were obtained from the DNA. The sample yields some 150,000 clones, 75% to 90% seen once. The TCR was taken from a young man in good health and CMV-seronegative. The source material was PBMCs. The chain joins TRBV5-6 to TRBJ1-5; D may be TRBD1 (5 bases). The CDR3 bases are TGTGCCAGCAGCTTGGGGGGGGGACTCAATCAGCCCCAGCATTTT. Translating it yields CASSLGGGLNQPQHF.